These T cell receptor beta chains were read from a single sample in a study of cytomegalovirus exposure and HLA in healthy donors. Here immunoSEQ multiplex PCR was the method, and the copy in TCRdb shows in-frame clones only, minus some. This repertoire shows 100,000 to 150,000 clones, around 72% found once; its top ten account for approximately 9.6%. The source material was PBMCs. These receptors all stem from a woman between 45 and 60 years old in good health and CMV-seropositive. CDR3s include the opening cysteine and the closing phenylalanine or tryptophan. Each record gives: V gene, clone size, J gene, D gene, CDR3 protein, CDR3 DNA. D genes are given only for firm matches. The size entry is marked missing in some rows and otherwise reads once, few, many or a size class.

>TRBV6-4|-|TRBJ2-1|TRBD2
CASSVELAGGPFGSYNEQFF
TGTGCCAGCAGTGTCGAACTAGCGGGGGGACCCTTTGGCTCCTACAATGAGCAGTTCTTC
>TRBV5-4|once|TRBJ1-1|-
CASSPLEGTEAFF
TGTGCCAGCAGCCCCTTAGAGGGCACTGAAGCTTTCTTT
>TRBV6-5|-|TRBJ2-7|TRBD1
CASSSGQDYEQYF
TGTGCCAGCAGCTCTGGACAGGACTACGAGCAGTACTTC
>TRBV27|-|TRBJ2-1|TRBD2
CASSLGMGLAGINEQFF
TGTGCCAGCAGTTTAGGCATGGGACTAGCGGGTATTAATGAGCAGTTCTTC
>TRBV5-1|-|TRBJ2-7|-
CASSLDGGTSYEQYF
TGCGCCAGCAGCTTGGATGGCGGGACCTCCTACGAGCAGTACTTC
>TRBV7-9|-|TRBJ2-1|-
CASSLRASVNEQFF
TGTGCCAGCAGCTTAAGGGCTAGCGTGAATGAGCAGTTCTTC
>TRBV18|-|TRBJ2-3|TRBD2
CASSPLAGGTDTQYF
TGTGCCAGCTCACCACTAGCGGGAGGCACAGATACGCAGTATTTT
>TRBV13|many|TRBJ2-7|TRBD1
CASSPRNRGYYEQYF
TGTGCCAGCAGCCCCCGGAACAGGGGGTACTACGAGCAGTACTTC
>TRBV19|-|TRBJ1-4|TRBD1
CASSMRQGIEKLFF
TGTGCCAGTAGTATGAGACAGGGGATTGAAAAACTGTTTTTT
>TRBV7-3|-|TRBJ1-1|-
CASSLWGGTEAFF
TGTGCCAGCAGCTTGTGGGGAGGGACTGAAGCTTTCTTT
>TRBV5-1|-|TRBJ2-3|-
CASRSPAVNSDTQYF
TGCGCCAGCAGAAGTCCAGCGGTAAATTCAGATACGCAGTATTTT